These 31 T cell receptor beta chains share one sample of origin, sequenced in a study of T cells expressing NK-cell markers. TCRdb re-called the 5' RACE reads; every CDR3 protein appears as one record, without DNA. This sample's clone table lists 500,000 to 700,000 distinct CDR3 sequences. What was sequenced was blood T cells: a sorted CD56 or NKG2C T cell subset, CD4+ or CD8+ T cells, or bulk PBMC T cells (not recorded which). These receptors originate from a man between 18 and 35 years old in good health.

The genes are TRBV6-1 and TRBJ1-2; TCRdb's D call of TRBD1 is untestable without DNA. This CDR3 is built from 13 residues. Per germline, CDR1 MNHNS and CDR2 SASEGT. The CDR3 loop reads CASETGGRSGYTF.

The rearrangement joins TRBV11-2 to TRBJ2-7; the TCRdb D gene call, TRBD2, has no DNA to confirm it. Germline V gives CDR1 SGHAT, CDR2 FQNNGV. The CDR3 has 14 residues. CDR3 amino acids: CASSWGPTSYEQYF.

The V gene is TRBV5-5, the J gene TRBJ1-2; TCRdb returns TRBD1, unconfirmable since there is no DNA. Germline loops: CDR1 SGHKS, CDR2 YYEKEE (reference sequence). CDR3 length equals 13 residues. The CDR3: CASRSTGAFGYTF.

The rearrangement links TRBV6-5 to TRBJ2-7; there is no DNA to check the TCRdb D call of TRBD1. The CDR3 covers 16 residues. Looked up from germline, CDR1 is MNHEY and CDR2 is SVGAGI. The CDR3 sequence is CASSYSVATGVYEQYF.

V and J are TRBV7-6 and TRBJ2-2; checking the TCRdb D call of TRBD2 is not possible without DNA. Germline-derived CDR1 and CDR2 are SGHVS and FNYEAQ. This CDR3 contains 16 residues. The CDR3 loop is CASSVETSGRGGELFF.

The V gene is TRBV19, the J gene TRBJ2-7. Germline V lookup: CDR1 LNHDA, CDR2 SQIVND (reference sequence). This CDR3 comprises 13 residues. This chain's CDR3 is CASAQDHGYEQYF.

The chain employs TRBV11-2 and TRBJ2-1; TCRdb indicates TRBD2, and absent DNA this call remains unverified. The V gene's germline CDR1 is SGHAT and CDR2 FQNNGV. The CDR3 totals 17 residues. CDR3 loop: CASSLRYAGEPYNEQFF.

The chain carries TRBV10-3 and TRBJ2-7. The CDR3 runs 16 residues. Germline V gene lookup returns CDR1 ENHRY and CDR2 SYGVKD. The CDR3 here is CAISEGLAGDSYEQYF.

Here the CDR3 reads CASSPVDSYEQFF. The chain is built from TRBV7-9 and TRBJ2-1; TCRdb lists TRBD1, though no DNA is available to test this call. The germline V gene has CDR1 SEHNR and CDR2 FQNEAQ (reference sequence). The CDR3 is 13 amino acids.

The chain uses TRBV2 and TRBJ2-1; TCRdb's assignment of TRBD2 cannot be checked, as there is no DNA. The CDR3 is made up of 13 amino acids. Germline V gives CDR1 SNHLY, CDR2 FYNNEI. CDR3 sequence reads: CASSETGVDEQFF. Supplemented by reference TRBV2 and TRBJ2-1, the full variable domain reads EPEVTQTPSHQVTQMGQEVILRCVPISNHLYFYWYRQILGQKVEFLVSFYNNEISEKSEIFDDQFSVERPDGSNFTLKIRSTKLEDSAMYFCASSETGVDEQFFGPGTRLTVL.

This chain joins TRBV7-9 and TRBJ2-7. CDR3 length: 15 amino acids. Germline V CDR1 and CDR2: SEHNR, FQNEAQ (reference sequence). The CDR3 here is CASSLAASTSYEQYF. The variable domain in full, with the rest retrieved from reference TRBV7-9 and TRBJ2-7, is DTGVSQNPRHKITKRGQNVTFRCDPISEHNRLYWYRQTLGQGPEFLTYFQNEAQLEKSRLLSDRFSAERPKGSFSTLEIQRTEQGDSAMYLCASSLAASTSYEQYFGPGTRLTVT.

J is TRBJ2-4 and V is TRBV7-2; TCRdb picks TRBD1, but there is no DNA to check that call. The CDR3 length is 13 residues. Germline values: CDR1 SGHTA, CDR2 FQGNSA. The CDR3 reads CASSFGPGGPQYF.

The rearrangement joins TRBV3-1 to TRBJ1-5; TCRdb lists TRBD1, though no DNA is available to test this call. The CDR3 spans 15 residues. Germline CDR1 and CDR2: LGHDT and YNNKEL (reference sequence). The CDR3 loop reads CASSPSGGAGQPQHF.

The chain recombines TRBV4-2 with TRBJ2-2; lacking DNA, the TRBD2 call made by TCRdb goes unchecked. The CDR3 is 22 residues long. From germline, CDR1 is LGHNA and CDR2 YNFKEQ. CDR3 loop: CASSPKPPPTSGRVRNTGELFF.

The chain couples TRBV5-1 to TRBJ1-1. The CDR3 is 15 residues long. The germline CDR1 and CDR2 sequences are SGHRS and YFSETQ. This CDR3 is CASTLDFGMNTEAFF.

The V gene is TRBV20-1, the J gene TRBJ2-1. CDR1 DFQATT and CDR2 SNEGSKA come from the germline V gene (reference sequence). CDR3 length: 14 residues. This chain's CDR3 is CSARELGRSNEQFF.

The V and J genes are TRBV25-1 and TRBJ1-1. Per the germline V gene, CDR1 is MGHDK and CDR2 is SYGVNS. The CDR3 is made up of 13 amino acids. The CDR3 reads CASSEWKGVRAFF.

The chain uses TRBV7-8 and TRBJ2-1; TCRdb lists TRBD2, though no DNA is available to test this call. The CDR3 is made up of 20 amino acids. The germline V gene encodes CDR1 SGHVS and CDR2 FQNEAQ. CDR3 region: CASSPGLAGAPTSSYNEQFF. Combining the CDR3 with reference TRBV7-8 and TRBJ2-1 gives the whole variable domain GAGVSQSPRYKVAKRGQDVALRCDPISGHVSLFWYQQALGQGPEFLTYFQNEAQLDKSGLPSDRFFAERPEGSVSTLKIQRTQQEDSAVYLCASSPGLAGAPTSSYNEQFFGPGTRLTVL.

The J gene is TRBJ2-1, the V gene TRBV12-3 or TRBV12-4; the TCRdb call, TRBD1, lacks DNA for checking. This CDR3 spans 16 amino acids. The CDR3 spells CASSSSGGAGVGELFF.

The chain employs TRBV5-1 and TRBJ1-6. Looked up from germline, CDR1 is SGHRS and CDR2 is YFSETQ. The CDR3 consists of 15 residues. CDR3 protein: CASSKDASYNSPLHF.

This chain joins TRBV5-5 and TRBJ2-1; TCRdb outputs TRBD2, but without DNA this stays unchecked. CDR1 and CDR2 (germline): SGHKS, YYEKEE (reference sequence). This CDR3 has 17 residues. CDR3 region: CASSLKLAGGFFYEQFF.

The V and J genes are TRBV10-3 and TRBJ2-3; as DNA is missing, the TRBD2 call by TCRdb cannot be tested. The CDR3 spans 14 residues. CDR1 is ENHRY, CDR2 SYGVKD, per germline. Here the CDR3 reads CATGGGQSTDTQYF.

V usage is TRBV5-1 and J usage is TRBJ2-1; TCRdb names TRBD2, which stays unverified in the absence of DNA. CDR3 length: 13 residues. Germline CDR1 and CDR2: SGHRS and YFSETQ. The CDR3 sequence is CASSRGGYNEQFF.

V gene TRBV27 combines with J gene TRBJ2-1. Germline lookup yields CDR1 MNHEY and CDR2 SMNVEV (reference sequence). This CDR3 is 12 amino acids long. The CDR3 reads CAVGSSYNEQFF.

The chain links TRBV21-1 to TRBJ1-2. TRBV21-1 is a documented pseudogene. This CDR3 has 13 residues. The chain's CDR3 is CASKETRVGGYTF.

The chain couples TRBV10-3 to TRBJ2-3; TCRdb's D call of TRBD2 is untestable without DNA. There are 13 residues in the CDR3. Germline CDR1 ENHRY, CDR2 SYGVKD. The CDR3 sequence: CAISDGRGDTQYF.

The rearrangement uses TRBV5-6 and TRBJ2-5; TCRdb lists TRBD1, though no DNA is available to test this call. The length of the CDR3 is 16 residues. Germline CDR1 reads SGHDT; CDR2 reads YYEEEE. CDR3: CASSLAGTAIPETQYF.

This chain joins TRBV19 and TRBJ1-5; the TCRdb D gene call, TRBD1, has no DNA to confirm it. Germline V gene lookup returns CDR1 LNHDA and CDR2 SQIVND (reference sequence). This CDR3 is built from 16 residues. CDR3 protein: CASSPRTGLNGQPQHF.

The rearrangement links TRBV6-5 to TRBJ2-2. This CDR3 has 17 amino acids. Germline CDR1 is MNHEY and CDR2 is SVGAGI. The CDR3 is CASSYTFWAVNTGELFF.

This chain uses TRBV30 with TRBJ2-5; TCRdb selects TRBD2, and the lack of DNA leaves this call unchecked. The germline V gene encodes CDR1 GTSNPN and CDR2 SVGIG (reference sequence). The CDR3 contains 15 residues. The CDR3 sequence: CAWSALAGYRETQYF.

The chain recombines TRBV4-3 with TRBJ1-5. The CDR3 sequence is 15 residues long. CDR1 is LGHNA and CDR2 is YSLEER in the germline V gene. CDR3 region: CASSQSLYSNQPQHF.